The next 6 T cell receptor beta chains were all read from a single sample in a study of T cell repertoires in cytomegalovirus infection (dated by TCRdb to between 2018 and 2020). TCRdb names Illumina HiSeq 1500 as the instrument used. TCRdb passed the public sequencing reads through fastp at Q25 and MiXCR, retaining productive beta sequences. Identical CDR3 protein sequences are pooled into one entry, listed with their most common genes and DNA. In all, the sample holds about 150,000 distinct CDR3 sequences, and about 25% of those were seen once. The ten largest clones capture 9.5% to 13% of the sample. The sequenced material came from PBMCs. These receptors came from a human donor in good health (CMV status not recorded). Some clones in this sample may be carry-over from other donors' samples.

This clonotype showed up just a few times. The chain links TRBV7-6 to TRBJ2-5; 8 bases line up with TRBD2. CDR3 length: 14 amino acids. Germline lookup yields CDR1 SGHVS and CDR2 FNYEAQ. The V gene end was trimmed by 5 bases and the J gene end by 4 bases; junction bases not matched to a gene: 6. The CDR3 loop reads CASSPGGVRETQYF. For the CDR3, the DNA is TGTGCCAGCAGCCCCGGGGGGGTACGAGAGACCCAGTACTTC.

CDR3 in amino acids: CASPAMTSRPGDQPQHF. Here the CDR3 DNA reads TGCGCCAGCCCAGCAATGACATCCCGTCCAGGGGATCAGCCCCAGCATTTT. The V and J genes are TRBV5-1 and TRBJ1-5, with a possible D match to TRBD1 (6 bases). The germline V gene has CDR1 SGHRS and CDR2 YFSETQ. With 7 bases removed from V and 5 bases from J, the gap between germline ends came to 25 bases. The CDR3 spans 17 residues.

The genes are TRBV28 and TRBJ2-6; no reliable D call. V was trimmed by 5 bases and J by 0 bases, leaving 8 bases between them. Germline CDR1 and CDR2: MDHEN and SYDVKM. The CDR3 has 15 amino acids. The DNA of the CDR3 is TGTGCCAGCAGTGCTTACAGCTCTGGGGCCAACGTCCTGACTTTC. This translates into CASSAYSSGANVLTF. Full variable domain (missing parts from reference TRBV28 and TRBJ2-6): DVKVTQSSRYLVKRTGEKVFLECVQDMDHENMFWYRQDPGLGLRLIYFSYDVKMKEKGDIPEGYSVSREKKERFSLILESASTNQTSMYLCASSAYSSGANVLTFGAGSRLTVL.

This clonotype was detected many times. The gene calls are TRBV7-8 and TRBJ2-2; D is perhaps TRBD1 (6 bases). Germline lookup yields CDR1 SGHVS and CDR2 FQNEAQ. The ends were cut back, 1 base at V and 4 bases at J, with 13 bases in the middle. The CDR3 is made up of 16 amino acids. CDR3 residues: CASSLDAGAVTGELFF. CDR3 nucleotides: TGTGCCAGCAGCTTAGATGCAGGGGCGGTCACCGGGGAGCTGTTTTTT.

Many counts were recorded for this clonotype. The genes are TRBV9 and TRBJ2-1; weak D call: TRBD2 (5 bases). Germline V gene sequence: CDR1 SGDLS, CDR2 YYNGEE. V lost 6 bases, J lost 0 bases, and 13 bases lay in between. The CDR3 runs 15 residues. CDR3 nucleotides: TGTGCCAGCAACGCCTGGACTGGCTCCTACAATGAGCAGTTCTTC. Its translation: CASNAWTGSYNEQFF.

This clonotype was counted a few times. This chain uses TRBV28 with TRBJ2-7, with D unresolved. Trimming took off 10 bases at V and 2 bases at J, with 18 bases between the two ends. The CDR3 covers 14 residues. Germline CDR1 and CDR2: MDHEN and SYDVKM. The chain's CDR3 is CATDDNSDPYEQYF. CDR3 sequence (DNA): TGTGCCACCGATGACAATTCAGACCCCTACGAGCAGTACTTC.